The 15 T cell receptor beta chains listed next were all sequenced from one sample in a study of T cell changes during pregnancy in multiple sclerosis. Data came from immunoSEQ multiplex PCR; TCRdb stores just in-frame clones and leaves some out. The table has 66,000 or so clones, 70% to 90% seen once. The sequencing here drew on peripheral blood, taken in the first trimester of pregnancy. The receptor set was obtained from a female donor in good health, enrolled as a control in a pregnancy study.

This clone is a singleton in its sample. The chain links TRBV9 to TRBJ1-6; 7 bases align to TRBD1. This CDR3 has 14 residues. The germline gives CDR1 SGDLS, CDR2 YYNGEE. The V segment lost 3 bases and the J segment 10 bases; nucleotides outside the gene matches: 7. This CDR3 reads CASSDRGEGSPLHF. The CDR3, as DNA: TGTGCCAGCAGCGACAGGGGCGAGGGGTCACCCCTCCACTTT.

This clone is a singleton in its sample. This sequence joins TRBV5-1 and TRBJ2-3; a possible D gene is TRBD1 (6 bases). CDR1 and CDR2 from the germline V gene are SGHRS and YFSETQ. V was cut by 4 bases and J by 0 bases, with 12 bases left in between. The CDR3 runs to 15 residues. The CDR3 reads CASSVMDRSTDTQYF. CDR3 bases: TGCGCCAGCAGCGTGATGGACAGAAGCACAGATACGCAGTATTTT.

CDR3 sequence: CASSVSPLGGKNIQYF. The CDR3 coding sequence is TGTGCCAGCAGCGTTTCCCCTCTGGGGGGCAAAAACATTCAGTACTTC. V is TRBV9 and J is TRBJ2-4; perhaps TRBD2 as D (6 bases). The CDR3 extends over 16 amino acids. Trimming shortened V by 2 bases and J by 3 bases, and 15 bases separated the two germline ends. Per germline, CDR1 SGDLS and CDR2 YYNGEE.

This chain connects TRBV6-6 to TRBJ1-6; TRBD1 matches at 9 bases. This CDR3 spans 14 amino acids. With V trimmed by 6 bases and J by 14 bases, 11 bases remained unmatched. CDR1 is MNHNY, CDR2 SVGAGI, per germline (reference sequence). The CDR3 loop is CASRAGTGSETLHF. CDR3 sequence (DNA): TGTGCCAGCAGGGCCGGGACAGGGAGTGAGACCCTCCACTTT.

The chain is built from TRBV7-9 and TRBJ2-3; D call uncertain. The CDR3 sequence is 15 residues long. Trimming removed 5 bases at V and 0 bases at J, with 12 bases between. The germline V gene encodes CDR1 SEHNR and CDR2 FQNEAQ (reference sequence). CDR3 region: CASSNRVPSTDTQYF. For the CDR3, the DNA is TGTGCCAGCAGCAATCGGGTTCCAAGCACAGATACGCAGTATTTT.

The V call is TRBV5-5, the J call TRBJ1-2; D is uncertain. The CDR3 is made up of 16 amino acids. Trimming took off 0 bases at V and 0 bases at J, with 12 bases between the two ends. Germline V lookup: CDR1 SGHKS, CDR2 YYEKEE (reference sequence). DNA of the CDR3: TGTGCCAGCAGCTTGGGTCTGTCCGGAGCTAACTATGGCTACACCTTC. Its translation is CASSLGLSGANYGYTF.

The gene calls are TRBV7-2 and TRBJ2-3, with D maybe TRBD1 (6 bases). The CDR3 spans 15 residues. V was shortened by 1 base and J by 2 bases, with 10 bases between the two germline ends. The germline V gene has CDR1 SGHTA and CDR2 FQGNSA. The DNA of the CDR3 is TGTGCCAGCAGCTTAGTGACAGGTAACACAGATACGCAGTATTTT. This encodes CASSLVTGNTDTQYF.

This clone has a handful of counts. The J gene is TRBJ1-6, the V gene TRBV9; 11 nucleotides line up with TRBD1. V shed 3 bases and J 9 bases; nucleotides not matched to a gene: 8. This CDR3 is built from 16 residues. The germline V gene has CDR1 SGDLS and CDR2 YYNGEE. The CDR3 region has the DNA TGTGCCAGCAGCGAAGGGACAGGGGGATTGGTTTCACCCCTCCACTTT. Translating it yields CASSEGTGGLVSPLHF.

This chain links TRBV7-8 with TRBJ2-6, with D possibly being TRBD1 (8 bases). This CDR3 region has 19 residues. Trimming stripped 5 bases from V and 0 bases from J, with 20 bases between. Germline values: CDR1 SGHVS, CDR2 FQNEAQ. CDR3 coding DNA: TGTGCCAGCAGCCCTAGAGACAGGGGAGGGATCTCTGGGGCCAACGTCCTGACTTTC. Its translation is CASSPRDRGGISGANVLTF.

J is TRBJ2-5 and V is TRBV5-1, with 7 bases lining up with TRBD1. V lost 0 bases and J lost 5; bases outside the gene matches: 4. From germline, CDR1 is SGHRS and CDR2 YFSETQ. CDR3 length: 14 amino acids. The CDR3 nucleotides read TGCGCCAGCAGCTTGGGAGGGGGCCAGGAGACCCAGTACTTC. Translation gives CASSLGGGQETQYF.

The chain recombines TRBV11-2 with TRBJ2-3; TRBD2 matches at 7 bases. Germline CDR1 is SGHAT and CDR2 is FQNNGV. Unmatched junction bases numbered 10, after V lost 1 base and J lost 3 bases. The length of the CDR3 is 17 residues. CDR3 in DNA: TGTGCCAGCAGCTTAGGAAGTGGCGGGGGAGTGACAGATACGCAGTATTTT. Translation gives CASSLGSGGGVTDTQYF.

The rearrangement links TRBV9 to TRBJ1-3; 9 bases agree with TRBD1. Germline CDR1 reads SGDLS; CDR2 reads YYNGEE. With V trimmed by 4 bases and J by 0 bases, 8 bases remained unmatched. CDR3 size: 17 residues. CDR3 sequence reads: CASSLRTGVLSGNTIYF. Written as DNA, the CDR3 is TGTGCCAGCAGCCTGAGGACAGGGGTGCTCTCTGGAAACACCATATATTTT.

V is TRBV7-3 and J is TRBJ1-3; D might be TRBD1 (6 bases). V was trimmed by 2 bases and J by 1 base, leaving 12 bases between them. This CDR3 has 16 amino acids. Germline CDR1 reads SGHTA; CDR2 reads FQGTGA. CDR3 sequence: CASSLGGPGSGNTIYF. Written as DNA, the CDR3 is TGTGCCAGCAGCTTAGGGGGCCCTGGGTCTGGAAACACCATATATTTT.

The chain carries TRBV15 and TRBJ1-3; 9 bases map to TRBD1. Germline assignment: CDR1 LNHNV and CDR2 YYDKDF (reference sequence). The CDR3 is made up of 16 amino acids. Trimming at V came to 0 bases and at J to 3 bases, leaving 3 bases not matched to a gene. In nucleotides, the CDR3 is TGTGCCACCAGCAGAGATAAGGGACAGGGTGGAAACACCATATATTTT. It codes for CATSRDKGQGGNTIYF.

This sequence joins TRBV10-3 and TRBJ1-3; no clear D gene. This CDR3 region has 13 residues. Trimming removed 0 bases from V and 7 bases from J, with 7 bases in between. The V gene's germline CDR1 is ENHRY and CDR2 SYGVKD. The CDR3 here is CAISESGRNTIYF. CDR3 nucleotides: TGTGCCATCAGTGAGTCGGGCAGGAACACCATATATTTT.